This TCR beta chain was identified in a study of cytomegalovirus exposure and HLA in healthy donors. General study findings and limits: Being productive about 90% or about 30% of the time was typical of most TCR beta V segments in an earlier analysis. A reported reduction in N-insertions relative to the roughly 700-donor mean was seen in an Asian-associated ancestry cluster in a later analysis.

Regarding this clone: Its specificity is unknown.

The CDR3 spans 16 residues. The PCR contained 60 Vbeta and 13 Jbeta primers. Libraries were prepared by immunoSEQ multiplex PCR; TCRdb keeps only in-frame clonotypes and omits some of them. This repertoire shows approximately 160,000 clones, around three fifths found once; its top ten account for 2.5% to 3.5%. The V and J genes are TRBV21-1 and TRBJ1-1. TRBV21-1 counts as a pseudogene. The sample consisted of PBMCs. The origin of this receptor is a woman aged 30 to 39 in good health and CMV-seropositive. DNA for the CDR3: TGTGCCAGCAGCAGATGGACTGGTAAGATGAACACTGAAGCTTTCTTT. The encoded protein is CASSRWTGKMNTEAFF.